The clone carrying this T cell receptor (beta chain) was picked up a small number of times. Its antigen remains unidentified. V was cut by 3 bases and J by 0 bases, with 12 bases left in between. CDR3 length: 15 amino acids. CDR1 DFQATT and CDR2 SNEGSKA come from the germline V gene (reference sequence). In TCRdb, the 5' RACE reads were re-called with MiXCR into one record per CDR3 protein. Of a few hundred thousand distinct CDR3 sequences in the sample, roughly 24% were seen once. This sample was taken from a study of identical twins. Whole-study findings and limits: Analyses of zero insertions could be partly confounded by invariant MAIT and iNKT cells.

The sample also formed part of further work on T cells expressing NK-cell markers. That paper states: Expanded NKG2C+ T cell clones were not confirmed as HCMV-specific.

The source material was CD4+ T cells sorted from blood. The sequence was collected from a woman in her late teens or twenties in good health. The chain recombines TRBV20-1 with TRBJ2-1, with D possibly being TRBD2 (6 bases). The CDR3 region has the DNA TGCAGTGCTAGCCGGGGGAAGAGCTCCTACAATGAGCAGTTCTTC. Amino acids: CSASRGKSSYNEQFF.